This T cell receptor (beta chain) came from a study of OX40 agonist ivuxolimab in advanced cancers. CDR3 length: 13 residues. Between the trimmed V and J ends, which lost 5 bases and 2 bases, there was a span of 9 bases. Germline CDR1 SGHTA, CDR2 FQGTGA. Method: immunoSEQ multiplex PCR; TCRdb's copy keeps in-frame clones and lacks some. Counted here are tens of thousands of clones, about 86% occurring once; the ten biggest clones make up 0.65% to 0.95%. If patients had autoimmune disease history or systemic immunosuppression, they were excluded. This clonotype was sampled from an adult with an advanced solid tumor such as melanoma, head and neck, liver or kidney cancer. Material: CD4+ or CD8+ T cells sorted from blood, obtained in a trial of the OX40 agonist ivuxolimab. The gene calls are TRBV7-3 and TRBJ1-2; no definite D call. The CDR3 DNA is TGTGCCAGCAGCCCGATGGGCAACTATGGCTACACCTTC. Its protein is CASSPMGNYGYTF.